This T cell receptor beta chain was captured by sequencing in a study of blood T cell repertoires in COVID-19. Background on the study: Spain, Italy and the United States supplied samples that represented acute and convalescent COVID-19. PBMCs, B-cell-depleted T cells, or T cells were the source of the cDNA or gDNA that made up the material.

The CDR3 loop spans 14 amino acids. Germline CDR1 is LGHNA and CDR2 is YSLEER. V dropped 0 bases and J dropped 4 bases, with 10 bases sitting between them. Original processing methods: By means of reference gene primer amplification, nucleated cell counts were estimated. TCRdb's table, derived via immunoSEQ multiplex PCR, lists solely in-frame clones and lacks some. V, J and clone size are taken as reported in that table, and D and trimming were inferred from the DNA itself. Of around 120,000 clones in the sample, roughly 89% were seen once. Patients from Seattle were sampled longitudinally, starting during active infection.

The V and J genes are TRBV4-3 and TRBJ2-7; tentatively, D is TRBD2 (7 bases). The specimen sequenced was peripheral blood. This receptor was taken from an older woman with COVID-19, enrolled during active disease. CDR3 in DNA: TGCGCCAGCAGCCAAGAGCGGGGGCAGTACGAGCAGTACTTC. Amino acids: CASSQERGQYEQYF.